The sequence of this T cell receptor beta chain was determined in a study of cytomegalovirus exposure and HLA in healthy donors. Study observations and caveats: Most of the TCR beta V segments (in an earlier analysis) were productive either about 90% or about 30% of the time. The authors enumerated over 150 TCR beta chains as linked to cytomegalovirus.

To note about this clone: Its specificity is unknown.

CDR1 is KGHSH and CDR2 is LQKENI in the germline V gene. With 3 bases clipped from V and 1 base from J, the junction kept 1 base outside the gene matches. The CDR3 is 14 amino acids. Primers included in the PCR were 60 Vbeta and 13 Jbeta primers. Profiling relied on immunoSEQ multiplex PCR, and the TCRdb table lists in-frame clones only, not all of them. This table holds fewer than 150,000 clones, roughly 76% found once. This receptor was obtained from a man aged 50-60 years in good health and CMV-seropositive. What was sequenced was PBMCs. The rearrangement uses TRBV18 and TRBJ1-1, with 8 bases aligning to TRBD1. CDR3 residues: CASSPQGANTEAFF. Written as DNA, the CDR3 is TGTGCCAGCTCACCGCAGGGGGCGAACACTGAAGCTTTCTTT. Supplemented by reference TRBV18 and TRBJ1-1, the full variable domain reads NAGVMQNPRHLVRRRGQEARLRCSPMKGHSHVYWYRQLPEEGLKFMVYLQKENIIDESGMPKERFSAEFPKEGPSILRIQQVVRGDSAAYFCASSPQGANTEAFFGQGTRLTVV.